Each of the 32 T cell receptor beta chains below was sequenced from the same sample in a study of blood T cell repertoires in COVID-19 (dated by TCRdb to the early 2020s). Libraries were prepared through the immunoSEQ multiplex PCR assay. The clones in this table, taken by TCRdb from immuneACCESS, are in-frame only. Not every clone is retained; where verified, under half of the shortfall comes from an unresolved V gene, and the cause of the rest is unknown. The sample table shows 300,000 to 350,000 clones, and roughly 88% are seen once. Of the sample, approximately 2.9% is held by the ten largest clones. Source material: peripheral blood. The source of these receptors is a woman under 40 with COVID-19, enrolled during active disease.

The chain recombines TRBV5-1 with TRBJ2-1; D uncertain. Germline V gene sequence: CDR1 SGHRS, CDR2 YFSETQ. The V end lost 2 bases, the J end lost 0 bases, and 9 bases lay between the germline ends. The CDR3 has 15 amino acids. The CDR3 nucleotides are TGCGCCAGCAGCTTCCCTTTTAGCTCCTACAATGAGCAGTTCTTC. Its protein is CASSFPFSSYNEQFF.

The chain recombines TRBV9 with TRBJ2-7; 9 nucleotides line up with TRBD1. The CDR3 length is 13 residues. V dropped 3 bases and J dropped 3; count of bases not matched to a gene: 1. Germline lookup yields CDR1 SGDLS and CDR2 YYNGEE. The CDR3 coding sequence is TGTGCCAGCAGCGAGGGACAGGGCTACGAGCAGTACTTC. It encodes CASSEGQGYEQYF.

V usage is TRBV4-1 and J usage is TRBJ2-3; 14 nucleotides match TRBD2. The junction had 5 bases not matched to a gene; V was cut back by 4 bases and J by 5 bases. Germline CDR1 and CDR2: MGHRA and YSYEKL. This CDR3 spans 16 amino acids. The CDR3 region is CASSRPGTSGGDTQYF. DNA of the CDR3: TGCGCCAGCAGCCGACCCGGGACTAGCGGGGGAGATACGCAGTATTTT.

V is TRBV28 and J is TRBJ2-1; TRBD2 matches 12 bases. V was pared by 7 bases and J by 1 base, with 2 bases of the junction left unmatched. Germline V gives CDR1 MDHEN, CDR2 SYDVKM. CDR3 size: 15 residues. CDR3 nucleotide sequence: TGTGCCAGCACAGGGACTAGCGGGTCCTACAATGAGCAGTTCTTC. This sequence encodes CASTGTSGSYNEQFF.

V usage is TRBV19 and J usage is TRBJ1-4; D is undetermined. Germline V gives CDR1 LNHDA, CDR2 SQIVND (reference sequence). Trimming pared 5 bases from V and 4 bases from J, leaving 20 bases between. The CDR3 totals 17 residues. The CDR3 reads CASSLPGASAGNEKLFF. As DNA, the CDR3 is TGTGCCAGTAGTCTCCCGGGCGCCTCGGCGGGTAATGAAAAACTGTTTTTT.

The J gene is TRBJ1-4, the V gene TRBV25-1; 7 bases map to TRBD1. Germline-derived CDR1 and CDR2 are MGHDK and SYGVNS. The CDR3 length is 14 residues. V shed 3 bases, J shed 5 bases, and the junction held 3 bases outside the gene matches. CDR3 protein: CASSEGTVNEKLFF. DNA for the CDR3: TGTGCCAGCAGTGAGGGGACAGTAAATGAAAAACTGTTTTTT. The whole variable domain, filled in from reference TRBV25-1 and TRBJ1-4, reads EADIYQTPRYLVIGTGKKITLECSQTMGHDKMYWYQQDPGMELHLIHYSYGVNSTEKGDLSSESTVSRIRTEHFPLTLESARPSHTSQYLCASSEGTVNEKLFFGSGTQLSVL.

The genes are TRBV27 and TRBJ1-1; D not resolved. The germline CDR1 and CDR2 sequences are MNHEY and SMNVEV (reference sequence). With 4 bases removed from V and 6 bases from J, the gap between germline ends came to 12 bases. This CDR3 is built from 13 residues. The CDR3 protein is CASSSGYGPEAFF. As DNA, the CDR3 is TGTGCCAGCAGTTCCGGGTATGGCCCTGAAGCTTTCTTT.

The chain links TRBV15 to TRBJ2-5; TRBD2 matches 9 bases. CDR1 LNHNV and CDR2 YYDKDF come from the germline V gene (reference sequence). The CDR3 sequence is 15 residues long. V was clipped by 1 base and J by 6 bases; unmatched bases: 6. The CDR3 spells CATSRVSGSSQTQYF. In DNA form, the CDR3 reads TGTGCCACCAGCAGAGTTAGCGGGAGCTCGCAGACCCAGTACTTC.

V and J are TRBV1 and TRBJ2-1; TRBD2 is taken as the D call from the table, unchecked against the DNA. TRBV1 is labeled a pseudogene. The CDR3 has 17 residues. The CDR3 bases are TGCACCAGCGGACCTTATAGCGGGAGGGCCTCGATCCATGAGCAGTTCTTC. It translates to CTSGPYSGRASIHEQFF.

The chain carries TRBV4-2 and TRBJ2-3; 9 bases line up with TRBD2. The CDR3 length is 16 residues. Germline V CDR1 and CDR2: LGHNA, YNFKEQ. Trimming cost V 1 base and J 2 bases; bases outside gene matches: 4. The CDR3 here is CASSQGVAGVTDTQYF. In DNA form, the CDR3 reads TGTGCCAGCAGCCAAGGGGTAGCGGGAGTCACAGATACGCAGTATTTT.

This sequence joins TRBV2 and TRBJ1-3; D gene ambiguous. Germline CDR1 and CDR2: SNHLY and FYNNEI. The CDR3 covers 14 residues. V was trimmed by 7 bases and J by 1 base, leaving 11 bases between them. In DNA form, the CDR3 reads TGTGCCAGCACTCCCCTATGGTCTGGAAACACCATATATTTT. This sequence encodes CASTPLWSGNTIYF. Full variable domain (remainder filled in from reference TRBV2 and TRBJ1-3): EPEVTQTPSHQVTQMGQEVILRCVPISNHLYFYWYRQILGQKVEFLVSFYNNEISEKSEIFDDQFSVERPDGSNFTLKIRSTKLEDSAMYFCASTPLWSGNTIYFGEGSWLTVV.

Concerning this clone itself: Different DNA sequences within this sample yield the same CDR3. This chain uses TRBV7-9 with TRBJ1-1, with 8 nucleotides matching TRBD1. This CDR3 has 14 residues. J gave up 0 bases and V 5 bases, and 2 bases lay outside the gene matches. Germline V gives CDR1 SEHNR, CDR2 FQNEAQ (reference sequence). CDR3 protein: CASSLTGVNTEAFF. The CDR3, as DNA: TGTGCCAGCAGCCTGACAGGGGTGAACACTGAAGCTTTCTTT.

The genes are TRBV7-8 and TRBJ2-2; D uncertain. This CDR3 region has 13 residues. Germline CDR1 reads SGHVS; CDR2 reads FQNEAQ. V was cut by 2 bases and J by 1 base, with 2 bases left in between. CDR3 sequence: CASSLRNTGELFF. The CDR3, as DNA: TGTGCCAGCAGCTTACGGAACACCGGGGAGCTGTTTTTT.

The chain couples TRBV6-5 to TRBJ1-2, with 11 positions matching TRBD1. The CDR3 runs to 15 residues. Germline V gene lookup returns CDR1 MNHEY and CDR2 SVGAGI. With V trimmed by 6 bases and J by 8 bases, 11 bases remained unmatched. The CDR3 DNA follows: TGTGCCAGCAGGGGCTACGGACAGGGGGCGAGCGGCTACACCTTC. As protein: CASRGYGQGASGYTF.

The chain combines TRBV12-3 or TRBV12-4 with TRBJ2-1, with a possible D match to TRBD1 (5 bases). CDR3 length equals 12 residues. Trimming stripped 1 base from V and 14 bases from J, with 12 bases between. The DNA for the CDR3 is TGTGCCAGCAGTTTAGGGTGGCAGGGAAAGTTCTTC. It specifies CASSLGWQGKFF.

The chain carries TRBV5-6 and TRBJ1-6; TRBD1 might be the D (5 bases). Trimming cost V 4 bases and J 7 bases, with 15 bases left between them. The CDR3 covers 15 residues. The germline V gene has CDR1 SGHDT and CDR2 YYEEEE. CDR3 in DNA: TGTGCCAGCAGCATCGAGGGGACTTTCAATTCACCCCTCCACTTT. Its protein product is CASSIEGTFNSPLHF.

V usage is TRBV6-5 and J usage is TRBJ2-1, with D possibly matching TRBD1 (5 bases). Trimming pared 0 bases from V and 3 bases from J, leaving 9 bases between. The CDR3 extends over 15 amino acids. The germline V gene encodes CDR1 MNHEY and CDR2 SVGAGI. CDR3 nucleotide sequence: TGTGCCAGCAGTTACTCGGGGCAACTCTACAATGAGCAGTTCTTC. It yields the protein CASSYSGQLYNEQFF.

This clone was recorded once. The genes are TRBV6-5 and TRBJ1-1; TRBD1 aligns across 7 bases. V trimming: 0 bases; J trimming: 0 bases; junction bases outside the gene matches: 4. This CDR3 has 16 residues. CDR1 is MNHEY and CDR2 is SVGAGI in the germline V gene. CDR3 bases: TGTGCCAGCAGTTACTCTTCCAGGGGGGTGAACACTGAAGCTTTCTTT. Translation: CASSYSSRGVNTEAFF.

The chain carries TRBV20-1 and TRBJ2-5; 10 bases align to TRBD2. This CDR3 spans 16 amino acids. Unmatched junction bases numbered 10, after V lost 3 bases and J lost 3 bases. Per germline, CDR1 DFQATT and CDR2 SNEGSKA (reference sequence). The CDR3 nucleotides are TGCAGTGCTAGTCTTAGCGGGGGGAGAATGAAAGAGACCCAGTACTTC. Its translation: CSASLSGGRMKETQYF.

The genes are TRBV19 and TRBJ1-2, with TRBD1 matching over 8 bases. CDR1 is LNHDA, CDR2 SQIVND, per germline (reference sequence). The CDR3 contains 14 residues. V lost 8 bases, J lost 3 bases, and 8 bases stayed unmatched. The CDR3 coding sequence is TGTGCCAGTCATCCGGACAGGGATGACTATGGCTACACCTTC. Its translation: CASHPDRDDYGYTF.

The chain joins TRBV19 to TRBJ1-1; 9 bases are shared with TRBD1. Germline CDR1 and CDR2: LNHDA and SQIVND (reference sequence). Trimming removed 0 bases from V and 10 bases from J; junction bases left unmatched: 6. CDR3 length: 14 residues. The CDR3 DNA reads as TGTGCCAGTAGTATAGACCGGACAGGGGCGGGAGCTTTCTTT. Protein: CASSIDRTGAGAFF.

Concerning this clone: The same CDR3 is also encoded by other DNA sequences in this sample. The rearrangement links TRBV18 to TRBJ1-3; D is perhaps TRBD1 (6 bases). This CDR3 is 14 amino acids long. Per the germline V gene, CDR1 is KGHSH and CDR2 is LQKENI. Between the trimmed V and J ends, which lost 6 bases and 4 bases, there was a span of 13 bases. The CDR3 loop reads CASSPGAEGNTIYF. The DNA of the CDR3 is TGTGCCAGCTCCCCAGGGGCGGAAGGAAACACCATATATTTT.

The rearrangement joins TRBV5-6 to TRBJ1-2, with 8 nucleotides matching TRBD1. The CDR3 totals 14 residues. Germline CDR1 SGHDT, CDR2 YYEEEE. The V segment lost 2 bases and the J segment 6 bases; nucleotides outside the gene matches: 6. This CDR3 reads CASSFRTGTDGYTF. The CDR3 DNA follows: TGTGCCAGCAGCTTTCGGACAGGGACGGATGGCTACACCTTC. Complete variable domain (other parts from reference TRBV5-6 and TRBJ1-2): DAGVTQSPTHLIKTRGQQVTLRCSPKSGHDTVSWYQQALGQGPQFIFQYYEEEERQRGNFPDRFSGHQFPNYSSELNVNALLLGDSALYLCASSFRTGTDGYTFGSGTRLTVV.

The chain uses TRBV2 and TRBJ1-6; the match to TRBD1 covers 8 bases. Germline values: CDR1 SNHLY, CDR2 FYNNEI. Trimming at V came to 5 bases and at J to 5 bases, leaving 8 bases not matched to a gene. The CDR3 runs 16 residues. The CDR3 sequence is CASSRDRNYDNSPLHF. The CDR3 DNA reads TGTGCCAGCAGTCGGGACAGGAATTATGATAATTCACCCCTCCACTTT.

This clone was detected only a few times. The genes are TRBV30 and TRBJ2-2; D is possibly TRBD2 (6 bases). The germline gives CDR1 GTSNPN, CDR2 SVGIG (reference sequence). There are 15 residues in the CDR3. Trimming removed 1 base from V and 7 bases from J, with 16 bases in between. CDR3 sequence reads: CAWSEGTEPGGELFF. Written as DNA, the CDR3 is TGTGCCTGGAGTGAAGGGACTGAACCGGGCGGGGAGCTGTTTTTT.

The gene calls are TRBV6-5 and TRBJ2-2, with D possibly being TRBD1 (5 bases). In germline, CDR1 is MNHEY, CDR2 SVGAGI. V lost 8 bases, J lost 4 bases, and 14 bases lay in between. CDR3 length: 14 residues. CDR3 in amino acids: CASLGQGTTGELFF. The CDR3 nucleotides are TGTGCCAGCCTCGGGCAGGGAACCACCGGGGAGCTGTTTTTT.

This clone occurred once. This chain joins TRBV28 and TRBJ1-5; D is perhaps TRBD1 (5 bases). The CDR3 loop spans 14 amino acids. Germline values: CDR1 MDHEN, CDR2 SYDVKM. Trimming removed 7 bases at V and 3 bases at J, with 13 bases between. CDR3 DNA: TGTGCCAGCACCAGCGGGACGGCCAATCAGCCCCAGCATTTT. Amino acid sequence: CASTSGTANQPQHF.

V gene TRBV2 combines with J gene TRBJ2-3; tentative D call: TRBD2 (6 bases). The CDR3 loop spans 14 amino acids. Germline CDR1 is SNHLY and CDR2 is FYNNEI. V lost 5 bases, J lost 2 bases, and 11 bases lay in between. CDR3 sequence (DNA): TGTGCCAGCAGTCCGGACTACTACACAGATACGCAGTATTTT. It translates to CASSPDYYTDTQYF.

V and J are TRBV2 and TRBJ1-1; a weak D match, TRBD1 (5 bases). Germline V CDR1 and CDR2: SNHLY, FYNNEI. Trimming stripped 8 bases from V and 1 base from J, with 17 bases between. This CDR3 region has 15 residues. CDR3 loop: CASLLPGRENTEAFF. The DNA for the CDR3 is TGTGCCAGCCTGCTGCCAGGGCGGGAGAACACTGAAGCTTTCTTT.

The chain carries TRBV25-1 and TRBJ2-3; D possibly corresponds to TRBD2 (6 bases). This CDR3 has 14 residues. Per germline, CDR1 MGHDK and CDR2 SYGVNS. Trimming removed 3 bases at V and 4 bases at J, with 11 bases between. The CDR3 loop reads CASSDAGGSDTQYF. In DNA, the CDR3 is TGTGCCAGCAGTGACGCAGGAGGGTCAGATACGCAGTATTTT.

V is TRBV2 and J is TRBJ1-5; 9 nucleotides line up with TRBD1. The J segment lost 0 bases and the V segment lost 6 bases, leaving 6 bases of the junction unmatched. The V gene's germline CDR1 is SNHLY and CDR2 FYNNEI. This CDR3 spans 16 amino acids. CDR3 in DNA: TGTGCCAGCAGAGGACAGGGGACCTATAGCAATCAGCCCCAGCATTTT. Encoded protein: CASRGQGTYSNQPQHF.

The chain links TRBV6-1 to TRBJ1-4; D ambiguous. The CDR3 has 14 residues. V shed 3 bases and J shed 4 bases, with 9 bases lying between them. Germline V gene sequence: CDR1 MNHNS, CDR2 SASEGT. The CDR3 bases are TGTGCCAGCAGTGAGATTTACGGTAATGAAAAACTGTTTTTT. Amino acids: CASSEIYGNEKLFF.